This T cell receptor (beta chain) was obtained from a study of identical twins. As regards this clonotype: Its antigen is still unknown.

This CDR3 is 15 amino acids long. Germline CDR1 is SGHRS and CDR2 is YFSETQ. Trimming cost V 4 bases and J 0 bases, with 12 bases left between them. Study conclusions and caveats: Potential partial confounding of zero-insertion analyses by invariant MAIT and iNKT cells was noted.

Unique molecular identifiers were present on cDNA, and template switching added a universal primer site. Using its own MiXCR run on the 5' RACE reads, TCRdb lists one record per CDR3 protein. The top ten clones hold 0.48% of a sample with about 530,000 distinct CDR3 sequences, about a fifth of them seen once. This sample also belongs to another study, concerning yellow fever vaccine responses in identical twins.

The receptor was derived from a woman under 30 in good health. V gene TRBV5-1 combines with J gene TRBJ2-3, with D perhaps matching TRBD2 (6 bases). The sequenced sample was CD4+ T cells sorted from blood. The CDR3 sequence: CASSPVGRSTDTQYF. CDR3 sequence (DNA): TGCGCCAGCAGCCCGGTCGGGAGAAGCACAGATACGCAGTATTTT. The variable domain in full, with the rest retrieved from reference TRBV5-1 and TRBJ2-3, is KAGVTQTPRYLIKTRGQQVTLSCSPISGHRSVSWYQQTPGQGLQFLFEYFSETQRNKGNFPGRFSGRQFSNSRSEMNVSTLELGDSALYLCASSPVGRSTDTQYFGPGTRLTVL.